The 5 T cell receptor beta chains given below trace back to one sample, sequenced in a study of shared clonotypes between healthy human individuals. This table comes from immunoSEQ multiplex PCR, and its TCRdb copy is limited to in-frame clones, with some not included. In the table there are some 490,000 clones, approximately 82% of which are singletons. The sample comprised PBMCs. These receptors all stem from a woman aged 40 to 55 in good health. Some clones in this sample may be carry-over from other donors' samples.

This clone showed up just once. The CDR3 here is CASSLTGDETQYF. DNA of the CDR3: TGTGCCAGCAGTCTTACAGGGGACGAGACCCAGTACTTC. V gene TRBV11-2 combines with J gene TRBJ2-5, with 7 bases matching TRBD1. This CDR3 comprises 13 residues. The germline V gene has CDR1 SGHAT and CDR2 FQNNGV. V was pared by 6 bases and J by 5 bases, with 6 bases of the junction left unmatched. Supplemented by reference TRBV11-2 and TRBJ2-5, the full variable domain reads EAGVAQSPRYKIIEKRQSVAFWCNPISGHATLYWYQQILGQGPKLLIQFQNNGVVDDSQLPKDRFSAERLKGVDSTLKIQPAKLEDSAVYLCASSLTGDETQYFGPGTRLLVL.

Details on this clone: A far larger clone differs by one base, so this is likely a read error. The sample carries other DNA sequences with the same CDR3. The rearrangement joins TRBV20-1 to TRBJ1-2; D may be TRBD1 (5 bases). Germline CDR1 reads DFQATT; CDR2 reads SNEGSKA (reference sequence). The CDR3 runs 11 residues. The CDR3 protein is CSAEGERRYTF. CDR3 coding DNA: TGCAGTGCTGAAGGGGAGCGACGCTACACCTTT.

This chain uses TRBV15 with TRBJ2-3, with TRBD2 identical over 7 bases. V was clipped by 0 bases and J by 4 bases; unmatched bases: 4. CDR3 size: 15 residues. Looked up from germline, CDR1 is LNHNV and CDR2 is YYDKDF (reference sequence). As DNA, the CDR3 is TGTGCCACCAGCAGAGAGAGGGGAGGGGCAGATACGCAGTATTTT. It translates to CATSRERGGADTQYF.

This chain connects TRBV2 to TRBJ1-3, with D possibly being TRBD1 (6 bases). V was trimmed by 1 base and J by 1 base, leaving 11 bases between them. The CDR3 consists of 16 residues. CDR1 and CDR2 from the germline V gene are SNHLY and FYNNEI. CDR3 sequence (DNA): TGTGCCAGCAGTGAAGAAAGGGGGAGATCTGGAAACACCATATATTTT. This encodes CASSEERGRSGNTIYF.

The V gene is TRBV9, the J gene TRBJ1-2, with no clear D. Germline CDR1 and CDR2: SGDLS and YYNGEE. V was shortened by 3 bases and J by 4 bases, with 13 bases between the two germline ends. The CDR3 has 14 amino acids. In DNA form, the CDR3 reads TGTGCCAGCAGCGCGACGGACGGAACCTATGGCTACACCTTC. Encoded protein: CASSATDGTYGYTF. Full variable domain (outside the CDR3, taken from reference TRBV9 and TRBJ1-2): DSGVTQTPKHLITATGQRVTLRCSPRSGDLSVYWYQQSLDQGLQFLIQYYNGEERAKGNILERFSAQQFPDLHSELNLSSLELGDSALYFCASSATDGTYGYTFGSGTRLTVV.